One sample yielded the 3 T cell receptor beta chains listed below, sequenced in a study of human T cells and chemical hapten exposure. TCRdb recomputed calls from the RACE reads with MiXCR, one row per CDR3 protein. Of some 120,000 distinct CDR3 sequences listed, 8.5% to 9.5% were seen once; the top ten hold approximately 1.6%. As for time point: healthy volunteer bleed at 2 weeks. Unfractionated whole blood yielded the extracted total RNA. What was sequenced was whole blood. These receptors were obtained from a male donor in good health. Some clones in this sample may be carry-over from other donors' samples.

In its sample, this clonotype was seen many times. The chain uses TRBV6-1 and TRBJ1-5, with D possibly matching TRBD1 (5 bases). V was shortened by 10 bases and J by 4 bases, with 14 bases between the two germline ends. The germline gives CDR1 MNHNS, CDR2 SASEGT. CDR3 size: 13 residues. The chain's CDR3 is CATGGGRNQPQHF. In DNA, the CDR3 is TGTGCCACGGGGGGGGGTAGGAATCAGCCCCAGCATTTT.

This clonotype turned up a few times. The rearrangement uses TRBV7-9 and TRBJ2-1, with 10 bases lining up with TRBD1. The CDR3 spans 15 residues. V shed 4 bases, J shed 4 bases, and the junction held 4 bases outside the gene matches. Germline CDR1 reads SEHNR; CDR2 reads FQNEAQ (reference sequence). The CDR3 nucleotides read TGTGCCAGCAGCTCAGACAGGGGGCAATACAATGAGCAGTTCTTC. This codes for CASSSDRGQYNEQFF.

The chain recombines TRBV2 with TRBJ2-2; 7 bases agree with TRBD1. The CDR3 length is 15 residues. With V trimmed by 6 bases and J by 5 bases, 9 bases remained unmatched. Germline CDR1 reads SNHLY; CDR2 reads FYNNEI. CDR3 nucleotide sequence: TGTGCCAGCAGCCTCCCGGGACAGCTAACCGGGGAGCTGTTTTTT. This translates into CASSLPGQLTGELFF.